The 12 T cell receptor beta chains below all came from one sample that was sequenced in a study of response to subunit inactivated influenza vaccine. TCRdb reprocessed the RT-PCR reads via MiXCR and lists one record per CDR3 protein. The sample includes approximately 500,000 distinct CDR3 sequences, less than 15% of them seen just once. The source was PBMCs from blood, collected roughly 13 days after vaccination. These receptors originate from a man aged 50 to 59 who received an inactivated influenza vaccine.

This clonotype came up a few times. The chain's CDR3 is CAWSPAGVFYEQYF. The CDR3 region has the DNA TGTGCCTGGAGTCCAGCGGGAGTTTTCTACGAGCAGTACTTC. The rearrangement uses TRBV30 and TRBJ2-7; TRBD2 agrees at 8 bases. This CDR3 spans 14 amino acids. In germline, CDR1 is GTSNPN, CDR2 SVGIG (reference sequence). Trimming took 2 bases from V and 3 from J; bases not matched to a gene: 6.

The table lists this clonotype with many counts. The chain has TRBV7-2 and TRBJ1-3; a weak D match, TRBD1 (5 bases). The V end was cut by 0 bases, the J end by 1 base, with 7 bases between. The CDR3 contains 15 residues. CDR1 is SGHTA, CDR2 FQGNSA, per germline. CDR3 DNA sequence: TGTGCCAGCAGCTTAGCGTGGGGGTCTGGAAACACCATATATTTT. Translated, it gives CASSLAWGSGNTIYF.

In this sample, this clonotype turned up a few times. The chain combines TRBV4-1 with TRBJ2-7; a possible D gene is TRBD2 (5 bases). This CDR3 comprises 17 residues. V lost 0 bases, J lost 2 bases, and 17 bases lay in between. CDR1 and CDR2 from the germline V gene are MGHRA and YSYEKL. The CDR3 loop is CASSQDGEGGVTYEQYF. DNA of the CDR3: TGCGCCAGCAGCCAAGATGGTGAGGGTGGAGTCACCTACGAGCAGTACTTC.

This clonotype was counted many times. The V and J genes are TRBV5-1 and TRBJ2-7, with D possibly matching TRBD1 (6 bases). Looked up from germline, CDR1 is SGHRS and CDR2 is YFSETQ. Trimming pared 1 base from V and 7 bases from J, leaving 12 bases between. The CDR3 has 13 residues. The CDR3 DNA is TGCGCCAGCAGCTTGTCAGGGGCAGGGGAGCAGTACTTC. It is translated as CASSLSGAGEQYF.

The chain employs TRBV12-3 or TRBV12-4 and TRBJ1-2, with D perhaps matching TRBD1 (6 bases). The CDR3 has 16 residues. V lost 6 bases, J lost 3 bases, and 20 bases lay in between. The CDR3 loop reads CASRSKIPGVDYGYTF. CDR3 nucleotide sequence: TGTGCCAGCAGATCTAAAATTCCAGGGGTTGACTATGGCTACACCTTC.

A few counts support this clonotype. The V and J genes are TRBV5-1 and TRBJ2-1; a weak D match, TRBD1 (6 bases). The ends were cut back, 4 bases at V and 10 bases at J, with 15 bases in the middle. From germline, CDR1 is SGHRS and CDR2 YFSETQ. This CDR3 spans 13 amino acids. The CDR3 loop reads CASSANDQGEQFF. CDR3 in DNA: TGCGCCAGCAGCGCGAACGATCAGGGGGAGCAGTTCTTC. Together with reference TRBV5-1 and TRBJ2-1, the CDR3 gives the full variable domain: KAGVTQTPRYLIKTRGQQVTLSCSPISGHRSVSWYQQTPGQGLQFLFEYFSETQRNKGNFPGRFSGRQFSNSRSEMNVSTLELGDSALYLCASSANDQGEQFFGPGTRLTVL.

The chain links TRBV18 to TRBJ2-2, with D unresolved. Trimming pared 3 bases from V and 0 bases from J, leaving 11 bases between. Looked up from germline, CDR1 is KGHSH and CDR2 is LQKENI. The CDR3 is 16 residues long. This chain's CDR3 is CASSPPGRSNTGELFF. Here the CDR3 DNA reads TGTGCCAGCTCACCTCCCGGACGGTCGAACACCGGGGAGCTGTTTTTT. Supplemented by reference TRBV18 and TRBJ2-2, the full variable domain reads NAGVMQNPRHLVRRRGQEARLRCSPMKGHSHVYWYRQLPEEGLKFMVYLQKENIIDESGMPKERFSAEFPKEGPSILRIQQVVRGDSAAYFCASSPPGRSNTGELFFGEGSRLTVL.

The chain combines TRBV28 with TRBJ1-2; tentatively, D is TRBD1 (5 bases). Germline values: CDR1 MDHEN, CDR2 SYDVKM. CDR3 length: 14 residues. Trimming removed 2 bases from V and 7 bases from J, with 14 bases in between. CDR3 sequence (DNA): TGTGCCAGCAGTTTAGCCCCACAGGTGCGTGGCTACACCTTC. This codes for CASSLAPQVRGYTF.

This clonotype has only a few counts. The genes are TRBV5-1 and TRBJ2-2, with unresolved D. Trimming took off 0 bases at V and 10 bases at J, with 13 bases between the two ends. This CDR3 has 14 amino acids. From germline, CDR1 is SGHRS and CDR2 YFSETQ. The chain's CDR3 is CASSLAWPPEELFF. CDR3 nucleotides: TGCGCCAGCAGCTTGGCCTGGCCACCTGAGGAGCTGTTTTTT.

The chain couples TRBV29-1 to TRBJ2-3, with 15 bases fitting TRBD2. The CDR3 is 14 residues long. Germline CDR1 SQVTM, CDR2 ANQGSEA. The V gene end was trimmed by 7 bases and the J gene end by 6 bases; junction bases not matched to a gene: 5. CDR3 sequence reads: CSAGLAGGPDTQYF. The CDR3 region has the DNA TGCAGCGCCGGACTAGCGGGAGGGCCCGATACGCAGTATTTT.

The chain carries TRBV15 and TRBJ2-7; the D gene is possibly TRBD2 (7 bases). CDR1 and CDR2 from the germline V gene are LNHNV and YYDKDF (reference sequence). This CDR3 has 14 amino acids. Trimming removed 2 bases from V and 5 bases from J, with 13 bases in between. The CDR3 DNA follows: TGTGCCACCAGCAGAAGGGGGACTATGGACGAGCAGTACTTC. Amino acids: CATSRRGTMDEQYF.

In this sample, this clonotype turned up many times. This chain joins TRBV6-5 and TRBJ1-1, with no clear D. CDR1 is MNHEY and CDR2 is SVGAGI in the germline V gene. This CDR3 has 13 residues. Trimming removed 2 bases at V and 2 bases at J, with 6 bases between. The DNA for the CDR3 is TGTGCCAGCAGTTACGCACGTAACACTGAAGCTTTCTTT. Protein sequence: CASSYARNTEAFF.